This T cell receptor beta chain was found in a study of metastatic and nonmetastatic thyroid tumors. Study results and caveats: When malignant thyroid tumors were compared with benign nodules, TCR beta diversity was reportedly significantly higher in the malignant tumors. This held in both blood and tumor samples.

Original handling: For papillary thyroid cancer, a distant-metastasis classifier was constructed from CDR3 differences observed across clinicopathological groups. TCRdb reanalyzed the PCR reads via MiXCR. For this entry, the V and J calls and clone size follow TCRdb and not the study's own pipeline. The table lists 23,000 or so clones, over 25% of them singletons. V lost 7 bases and J lost 0, with 16 bases in between. The germline CDR1 and CDR2 sequences are MNHNS and SASEGT. The CDR3 extends over 15 amino acids. This clone is medium-sized by share. Its antigen is not known. Among the patients, none had received any treatment before thyroid surgery.

Source material: tumor tissue. The receptor comes from a male donor with papillary thyroid cancer or a benign thyroid nodule (not recorded which). Some clones in this sample may be carry-over from other donors' samples. The chain uses TRBV6-1 and TRBJ2-7; D possibly corresponds to TRBD1 (6 bases). The CDR3 DNA reads as TGTGCCAGCACCCAGGGACACATGAGCTCCTACGAGCAGTACTTC. It encodes CASTQGHMSSYEQYF.